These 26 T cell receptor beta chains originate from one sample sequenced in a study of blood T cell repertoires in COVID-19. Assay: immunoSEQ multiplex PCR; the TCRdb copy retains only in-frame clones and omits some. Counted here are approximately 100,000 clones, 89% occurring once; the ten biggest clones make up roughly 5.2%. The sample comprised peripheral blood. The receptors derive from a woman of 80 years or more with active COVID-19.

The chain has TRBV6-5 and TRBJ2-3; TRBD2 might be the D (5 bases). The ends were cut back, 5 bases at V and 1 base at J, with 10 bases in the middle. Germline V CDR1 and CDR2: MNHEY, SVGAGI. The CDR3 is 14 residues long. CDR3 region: CASSRGIGTDTQYF. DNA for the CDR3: TGTGCCAGCAGTCGGGGTATTGGCACAGATACGCAGTATTTT.

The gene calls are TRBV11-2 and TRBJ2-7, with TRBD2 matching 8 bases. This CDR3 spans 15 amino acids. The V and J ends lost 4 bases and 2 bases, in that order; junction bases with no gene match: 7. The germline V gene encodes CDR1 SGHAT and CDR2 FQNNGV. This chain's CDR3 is CASSSPSGGPYEQYF. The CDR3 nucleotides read TGTGCCAGCAGCTCGCCCTCGGGGGGGCCCTACGAGCAGTACTTC.

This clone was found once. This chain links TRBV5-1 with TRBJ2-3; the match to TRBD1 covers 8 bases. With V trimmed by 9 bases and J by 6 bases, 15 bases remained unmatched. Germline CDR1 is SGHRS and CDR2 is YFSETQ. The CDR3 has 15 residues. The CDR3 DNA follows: TGCGCCAACCCACCCCGGACAGGGTGGTGCGATACGCAGTATTTT. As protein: CANPPRTGWCDTQYF.

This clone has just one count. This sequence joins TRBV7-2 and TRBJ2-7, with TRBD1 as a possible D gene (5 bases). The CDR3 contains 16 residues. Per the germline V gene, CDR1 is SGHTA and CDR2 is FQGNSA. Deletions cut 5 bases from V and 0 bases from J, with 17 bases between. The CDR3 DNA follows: TGTGCCAGCAGCCACACAGGCACCCAGAGCTCCTACGAGCAGTACTTC. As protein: CASSHTGTQSSYEQYF.

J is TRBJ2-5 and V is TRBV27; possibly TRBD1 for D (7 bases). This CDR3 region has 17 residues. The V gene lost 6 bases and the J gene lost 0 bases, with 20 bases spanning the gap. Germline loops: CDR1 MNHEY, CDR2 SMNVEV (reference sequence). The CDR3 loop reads CASRARGTVLYQETQYF. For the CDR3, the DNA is TGTGCCAGCAGGGCCCGCGGGACAGTTCTCTACCAAGAGACCCAGTACTTC.

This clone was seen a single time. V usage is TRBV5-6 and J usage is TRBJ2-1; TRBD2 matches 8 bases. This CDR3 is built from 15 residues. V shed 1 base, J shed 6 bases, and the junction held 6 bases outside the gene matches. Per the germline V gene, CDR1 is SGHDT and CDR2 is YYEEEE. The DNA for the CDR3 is TGTGCCAGCAGCTTGAGCGGGAGAGGGCTCAATGAGCAGTTCTTC. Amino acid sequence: CASSLSGRGLNEQFF.

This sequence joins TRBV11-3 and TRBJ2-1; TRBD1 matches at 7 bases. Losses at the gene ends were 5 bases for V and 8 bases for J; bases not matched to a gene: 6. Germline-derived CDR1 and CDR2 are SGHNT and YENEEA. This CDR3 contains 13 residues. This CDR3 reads CASSKQGFDEQFF. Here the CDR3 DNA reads TGTGCCAGCAGCAAACAGGGGTTCGATGAGCAGTTCTTC.

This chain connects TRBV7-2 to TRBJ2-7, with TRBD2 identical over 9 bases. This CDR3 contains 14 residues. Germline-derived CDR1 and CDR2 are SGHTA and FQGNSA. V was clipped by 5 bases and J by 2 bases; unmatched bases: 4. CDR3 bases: TGTGCCAGCAGCACACTAGCGGGCCCCTACGAGCAGTACTTC. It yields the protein CASSTLAGPYEQYF.

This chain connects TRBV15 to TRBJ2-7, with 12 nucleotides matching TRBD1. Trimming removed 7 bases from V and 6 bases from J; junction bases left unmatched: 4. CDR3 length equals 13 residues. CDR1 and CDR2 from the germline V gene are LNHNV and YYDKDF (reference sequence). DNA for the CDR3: TGTGCCACCACGAGGGACAGGGGGCGCGAGCAGTACTTC. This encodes CATTRDRGREQYF.

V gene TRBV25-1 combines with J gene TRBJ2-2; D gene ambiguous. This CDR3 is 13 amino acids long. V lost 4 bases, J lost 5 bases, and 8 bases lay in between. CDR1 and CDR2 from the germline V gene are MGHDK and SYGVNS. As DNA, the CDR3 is TGTGCCAGCAGTGCAACAAGAACCGGGGAGCTGTTTTTT. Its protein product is CASSATRTGELFF.

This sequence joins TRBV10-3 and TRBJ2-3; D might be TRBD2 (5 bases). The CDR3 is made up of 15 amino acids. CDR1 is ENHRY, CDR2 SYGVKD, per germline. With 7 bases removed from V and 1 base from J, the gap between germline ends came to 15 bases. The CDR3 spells CAINPGMRGTDTQYF. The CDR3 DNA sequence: TGTGCCATCAATCCGGGGATGAGGGGCACAGATACGCAGTATTTT.

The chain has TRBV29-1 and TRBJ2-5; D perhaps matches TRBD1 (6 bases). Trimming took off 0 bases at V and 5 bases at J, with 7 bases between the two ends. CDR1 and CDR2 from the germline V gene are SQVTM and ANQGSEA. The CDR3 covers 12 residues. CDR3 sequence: CSVEDGGETQYF. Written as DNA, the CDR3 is TGCAGCGTTGAAGATGGGGGCGAGACCCAGTACTTC. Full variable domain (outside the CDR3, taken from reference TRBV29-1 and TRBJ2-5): SAVISQKPSRDICQRGTSLTIQCQVDSQVTMMFWYRQQPGQSLTLIATANQGSEATYESGFVIDKFPISRPNLTFSTLTVSNMSPEDSSIYLCSVEDGGETQYFGPGTRLLVL.

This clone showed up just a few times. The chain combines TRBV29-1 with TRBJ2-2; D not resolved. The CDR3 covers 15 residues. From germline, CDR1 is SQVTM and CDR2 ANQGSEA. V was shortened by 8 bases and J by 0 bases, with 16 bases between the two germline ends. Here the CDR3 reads CSIQVRNSNTGELFF. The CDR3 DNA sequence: TGCAGCATCCAAGTCAGGAACTCGAACACCGGGGAGCTGTTTTTT.

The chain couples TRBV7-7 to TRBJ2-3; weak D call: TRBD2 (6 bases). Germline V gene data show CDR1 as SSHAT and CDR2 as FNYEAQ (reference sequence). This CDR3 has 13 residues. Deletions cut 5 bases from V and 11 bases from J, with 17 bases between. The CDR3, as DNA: TGTGCCAGCAGCCTAGGGACTCCAGGATTGCAGTATTTT. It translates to CASSLGTPGLQYF.

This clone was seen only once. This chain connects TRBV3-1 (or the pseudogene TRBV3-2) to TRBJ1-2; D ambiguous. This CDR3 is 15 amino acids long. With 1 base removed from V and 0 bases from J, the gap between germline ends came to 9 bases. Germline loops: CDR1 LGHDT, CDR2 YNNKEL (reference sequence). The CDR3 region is CASSQATASNYGYTF. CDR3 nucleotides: TGTGCCAGCAGCCAAGCCACAGCCTCTAACTATGGCTACACCTTC.

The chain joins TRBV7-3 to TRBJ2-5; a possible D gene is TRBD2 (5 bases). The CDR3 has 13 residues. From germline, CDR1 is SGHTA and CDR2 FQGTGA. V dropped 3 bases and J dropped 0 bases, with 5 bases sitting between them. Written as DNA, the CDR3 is TGTGCCAGCAGCTTGCGGGACCAAGAGACCCAGTACTTC. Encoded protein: CASSLRDQETQYF.

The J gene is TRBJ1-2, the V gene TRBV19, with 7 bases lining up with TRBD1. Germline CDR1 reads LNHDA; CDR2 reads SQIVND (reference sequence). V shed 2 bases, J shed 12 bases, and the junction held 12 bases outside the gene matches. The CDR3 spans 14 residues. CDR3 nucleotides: TGTGCCAGTAGTATAATCGGTGGGACAGTCCTGGACACCTTC. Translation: CASSIIGGTVLDTF.

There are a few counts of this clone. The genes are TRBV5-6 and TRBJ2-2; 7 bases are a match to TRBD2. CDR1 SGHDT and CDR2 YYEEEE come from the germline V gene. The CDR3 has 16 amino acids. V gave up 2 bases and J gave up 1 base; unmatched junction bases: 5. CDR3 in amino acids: CASSLAGFLNTGELFF. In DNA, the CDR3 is TGTGCCAGCAGCTTAGCGGGATTTTTGAACACCGGGGAGCTGTTTTTT.

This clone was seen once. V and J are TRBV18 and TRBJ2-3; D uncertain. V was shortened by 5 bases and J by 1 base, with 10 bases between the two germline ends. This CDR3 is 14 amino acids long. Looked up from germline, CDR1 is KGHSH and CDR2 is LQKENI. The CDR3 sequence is CASSLFTGTDTQYF. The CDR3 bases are TGTGCCAGCTCATTATTCACGGGCACAGATACGCAGTATTTT.

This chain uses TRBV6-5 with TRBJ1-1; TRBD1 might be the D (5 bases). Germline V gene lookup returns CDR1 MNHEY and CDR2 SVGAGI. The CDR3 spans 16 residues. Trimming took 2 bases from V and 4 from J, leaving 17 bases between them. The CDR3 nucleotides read TGTGCCAGCAGTTACGAATCTGAGCGGGACTCCACTGAAGCTTTCTTT. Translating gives CASSYESERDSTEAFF.

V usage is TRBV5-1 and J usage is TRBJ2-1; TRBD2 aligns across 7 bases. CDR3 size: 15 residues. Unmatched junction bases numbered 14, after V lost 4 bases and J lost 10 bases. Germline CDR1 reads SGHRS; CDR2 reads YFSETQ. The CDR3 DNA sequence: TGCGCCAGCAGCCTAGCCCCCCCAGGGAGGGCCGAGCAGTTCTTC. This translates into CASSLAPPGRAEQFF.

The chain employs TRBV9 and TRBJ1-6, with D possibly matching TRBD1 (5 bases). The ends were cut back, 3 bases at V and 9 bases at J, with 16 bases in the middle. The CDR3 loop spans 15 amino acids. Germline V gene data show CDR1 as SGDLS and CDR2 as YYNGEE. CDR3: CASSGSGTNFSPLHF. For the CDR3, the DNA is TGTGCCAGCAGCGGTTCCGGGACTAACTTTTCACCCCTCCACTTT.

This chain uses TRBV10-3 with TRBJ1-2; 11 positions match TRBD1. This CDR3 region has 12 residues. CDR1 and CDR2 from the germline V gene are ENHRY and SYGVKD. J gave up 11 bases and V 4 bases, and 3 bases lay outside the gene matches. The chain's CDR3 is CAISADRGLYTF. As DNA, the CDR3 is TGTGCCATCAGTGCGGACAGGGGGCTATACACCTTC.

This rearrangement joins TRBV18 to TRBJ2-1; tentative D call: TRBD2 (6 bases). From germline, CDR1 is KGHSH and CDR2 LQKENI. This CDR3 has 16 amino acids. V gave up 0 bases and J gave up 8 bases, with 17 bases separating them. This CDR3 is CASSPPGRRGLDEQFF. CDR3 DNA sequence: TGTGCCAGCTCACCACCGGGCCGGCGGGGTCTAGATGAGCAGTTCTTC.

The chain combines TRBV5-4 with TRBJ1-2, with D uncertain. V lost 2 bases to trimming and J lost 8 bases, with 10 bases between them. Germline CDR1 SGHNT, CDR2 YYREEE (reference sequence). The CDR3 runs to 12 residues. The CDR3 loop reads CASSFEGVGYTF. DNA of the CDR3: TGTGCCAGCAGCTTCGAGGGTGTCGGCTACACCTTC.

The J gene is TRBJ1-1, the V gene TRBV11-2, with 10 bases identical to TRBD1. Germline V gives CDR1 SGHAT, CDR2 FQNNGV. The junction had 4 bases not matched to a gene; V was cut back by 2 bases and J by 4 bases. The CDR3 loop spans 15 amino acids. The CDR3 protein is CASSLPRTGGTEAFF. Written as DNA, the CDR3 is TGTGCCAGCAGCTTACCCCGGACAGGGGGCACTGAAGCTTTCTTT.